The entry below gives a single T cell receptor (beta chain) sequence along with its context. The antigen remains undetermined. V lost 5 bases and J 0 bases, leaving 7 bases between the germline ends. The CDR3 consists of 13 residues. Germline V CDR1 and CDR2: MNHEY, SMNVEV (reference sequence). The source of the sample is a study of Ad26.COV2.S vaccination and SARS-CoV-2 variants. General observations from the study: Possible underestimation of total T cell responses by the TCR breadth and depth analyses was noted.

As for treatment: about 20 received Ad26.COV2.S at low or high dose, single or two shots; about 5 received placebo; per-sample allocation not given. Sample collection was performed on day 63 after the first vaccine or placebo injection. Only in-frame clones appear in the TCRdb table, and some are missing; sequencing was by immunoSEQ multiplex PCR. Of approximately 460,000 clones listed, 89% are singletons. The material was peripheral blood, obtained in a trial of Ad26.COV2.S vaccine versus placebo. This chain uses TRBV27 with TRBJ1-1, with D maybe TRBD1 (5 bases). The TCR comes from a person aged 18-60 years who received the Ad26.COV2.S COVID-19 vaccine or a placebo. The CDR3 coding sequence is TGTGCCAGCAGTGCGACAGTGAACACTGAAGCTTTCTTT. Translated, it gives CASSATVNTEAFF.